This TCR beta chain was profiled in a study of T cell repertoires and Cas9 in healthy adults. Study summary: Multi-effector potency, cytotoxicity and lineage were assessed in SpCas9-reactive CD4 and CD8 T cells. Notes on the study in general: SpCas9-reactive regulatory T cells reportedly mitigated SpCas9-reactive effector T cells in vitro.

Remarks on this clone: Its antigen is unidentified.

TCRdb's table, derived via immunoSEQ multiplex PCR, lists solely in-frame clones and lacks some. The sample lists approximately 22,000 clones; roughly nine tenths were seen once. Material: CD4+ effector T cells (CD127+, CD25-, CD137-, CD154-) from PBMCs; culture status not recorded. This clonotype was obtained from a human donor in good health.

CDR3 in DNA: TGTGCCAGTAGTTCACAGGTCCCGGGACAGGGGTCGCCCCTCCACTTT. It yields the protein CASSSQVPGQGSPLHF. The chain combines TRBV19 with TRBJ1-6; TRBD1 aligns across 10 bases. Trimming at V came to 5 bases and at J to 13 bases, leaving 14 bases not matched to a gene. The CDR3 extends over 16 amino acids. Germline CDR1 and CDR2: LNHDA and SQIVND (reference sequence).